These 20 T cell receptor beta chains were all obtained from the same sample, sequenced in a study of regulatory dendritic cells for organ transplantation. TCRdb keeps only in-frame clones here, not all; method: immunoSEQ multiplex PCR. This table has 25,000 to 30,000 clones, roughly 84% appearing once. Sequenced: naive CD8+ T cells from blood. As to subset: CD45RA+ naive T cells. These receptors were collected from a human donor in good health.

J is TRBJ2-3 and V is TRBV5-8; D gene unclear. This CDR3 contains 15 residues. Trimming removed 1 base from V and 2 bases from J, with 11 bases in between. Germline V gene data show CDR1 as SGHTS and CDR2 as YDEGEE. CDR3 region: CASSLSGLLTDTQYF. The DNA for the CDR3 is TGTGCCAGCAGCTTGTCTGGCCTTCTCACAGATACGCAGTATTTT.

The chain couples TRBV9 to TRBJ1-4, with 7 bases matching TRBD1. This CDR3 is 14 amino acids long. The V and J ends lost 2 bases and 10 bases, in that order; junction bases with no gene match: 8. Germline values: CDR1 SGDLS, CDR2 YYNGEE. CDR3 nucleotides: TGTGCCAGCAGCGTGGAGGGGGCGGGCGGAAAACTGTTTTTT. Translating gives CASSVEGAGGKLFF.

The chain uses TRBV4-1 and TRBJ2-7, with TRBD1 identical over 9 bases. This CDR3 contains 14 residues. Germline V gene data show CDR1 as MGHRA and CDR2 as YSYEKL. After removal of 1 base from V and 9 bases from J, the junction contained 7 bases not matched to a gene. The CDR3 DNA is TGCGCCAGCAGCCAAGTCACAGGGGGCGGCGGGCAGTACTTC. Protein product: CASSQVTGGGGQYF.

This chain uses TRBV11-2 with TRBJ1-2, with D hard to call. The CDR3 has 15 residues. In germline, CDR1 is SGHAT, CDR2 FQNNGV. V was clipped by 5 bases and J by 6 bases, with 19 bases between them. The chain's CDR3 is CASSPSHGILDGYTF. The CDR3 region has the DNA TGTGCCAGCAGCCCTAGCCACGGGATACTGGATGGCTACACCTTC.

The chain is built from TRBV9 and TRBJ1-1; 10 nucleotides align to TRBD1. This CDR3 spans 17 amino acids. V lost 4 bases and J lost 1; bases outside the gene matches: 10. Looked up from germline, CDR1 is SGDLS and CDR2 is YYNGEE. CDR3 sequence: CASSNTGTGEGNTEAFF. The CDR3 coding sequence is TGTGCCAGCAGCAACACCGGGACAGGGGAGGGGAACACTGAAGCTTTCTTT.

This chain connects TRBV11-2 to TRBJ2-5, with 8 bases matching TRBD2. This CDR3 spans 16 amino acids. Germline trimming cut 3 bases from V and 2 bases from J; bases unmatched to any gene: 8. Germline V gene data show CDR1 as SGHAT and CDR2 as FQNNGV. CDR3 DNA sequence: TGTGCCAGCAGCTTTTTCGGGACTAGGACACAAGAGACCCAGTACTTC. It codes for CASSFFGTRTQETQYF.

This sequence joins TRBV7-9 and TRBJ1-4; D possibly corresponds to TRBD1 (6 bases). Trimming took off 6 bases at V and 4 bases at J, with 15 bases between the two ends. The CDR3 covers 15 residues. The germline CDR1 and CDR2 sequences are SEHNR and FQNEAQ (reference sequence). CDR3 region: CASRSGQPNNEKLFF. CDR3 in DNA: TGTGCCAGCAGATCCGGACAGCCTAATAATGAAAAACTGTTTTTT.

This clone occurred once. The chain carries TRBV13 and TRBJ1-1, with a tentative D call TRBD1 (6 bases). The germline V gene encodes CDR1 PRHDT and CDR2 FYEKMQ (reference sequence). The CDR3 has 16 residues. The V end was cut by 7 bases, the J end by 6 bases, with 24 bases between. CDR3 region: CASTLPQGFGVAEAFF. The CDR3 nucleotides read TGTGCCAGCACCCTCCCTCAGGGGTTCGGGGTCGCTGAAGCTTTCTTT.

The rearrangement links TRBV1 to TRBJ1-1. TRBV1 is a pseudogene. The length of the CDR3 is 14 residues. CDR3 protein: CTSSQDRGDTEAFF. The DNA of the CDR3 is TGCACCAGCAGCCAAGATCGCGGGGACACTGAAGCTTTCTTT.

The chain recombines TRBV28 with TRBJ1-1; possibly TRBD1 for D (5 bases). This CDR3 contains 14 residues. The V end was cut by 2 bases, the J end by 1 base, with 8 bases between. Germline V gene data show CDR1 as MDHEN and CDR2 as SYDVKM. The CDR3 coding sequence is TGTGCCAGCAGTTTAATTACAGGGAACACTGAAGCTTTCTTT. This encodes CASSLITGNTEAFF.

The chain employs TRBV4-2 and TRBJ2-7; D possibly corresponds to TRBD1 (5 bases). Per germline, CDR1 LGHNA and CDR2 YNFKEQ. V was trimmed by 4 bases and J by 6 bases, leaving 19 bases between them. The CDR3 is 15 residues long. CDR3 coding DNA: TGTGCCAGCAGCCCCACCCTTCCGGCCGACAGCGAGCAGTACTTC. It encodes CASSPTLPADSEQYF.

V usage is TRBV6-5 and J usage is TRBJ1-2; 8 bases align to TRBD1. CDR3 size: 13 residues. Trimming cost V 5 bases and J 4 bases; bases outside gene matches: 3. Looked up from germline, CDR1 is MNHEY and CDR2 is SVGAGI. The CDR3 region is CASSGTGTYGYTF. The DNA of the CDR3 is TGTGCCAGCAGTGGGACAGGAACCTATGGCTACACCTTC.

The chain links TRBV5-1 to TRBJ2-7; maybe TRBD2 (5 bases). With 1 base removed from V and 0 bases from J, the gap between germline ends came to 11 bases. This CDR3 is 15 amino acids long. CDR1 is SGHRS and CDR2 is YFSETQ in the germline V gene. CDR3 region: CASSLFGGSSYEQYF. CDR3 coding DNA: TGCGCCAGCAGCTTGTTCGGCGGGTCCTCCTACGAGCAGTACTTC. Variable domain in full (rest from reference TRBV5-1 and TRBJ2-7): KAGVTQTPRYLIKTRGQQVTLSCSPISGHRSVSWYQQTPGQGLQFLFEYFSETQRNKGNFPGRFSGRQFSNSRSEMNVSTLELGDSALYLCASSLFGGSSYEQYFGPGTRLTVT.

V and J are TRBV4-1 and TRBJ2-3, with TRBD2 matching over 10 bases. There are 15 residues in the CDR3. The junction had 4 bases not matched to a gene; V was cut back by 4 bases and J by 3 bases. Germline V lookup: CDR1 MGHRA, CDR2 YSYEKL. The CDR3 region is CASSLSGGGTDTQYF. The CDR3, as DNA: TGCGCCAGCAGCCTCAGCGGGGGGGGTACAGATACGCAGTATTTT.

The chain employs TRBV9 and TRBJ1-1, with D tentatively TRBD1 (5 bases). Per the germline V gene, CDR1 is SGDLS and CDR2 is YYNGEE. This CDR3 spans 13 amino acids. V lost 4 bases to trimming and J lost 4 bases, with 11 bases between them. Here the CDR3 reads CASSPGGVTEAFF. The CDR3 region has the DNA TGTGCCAGCAGCCCTGGAGGGGTCACTGAAGCTTTCTTT.

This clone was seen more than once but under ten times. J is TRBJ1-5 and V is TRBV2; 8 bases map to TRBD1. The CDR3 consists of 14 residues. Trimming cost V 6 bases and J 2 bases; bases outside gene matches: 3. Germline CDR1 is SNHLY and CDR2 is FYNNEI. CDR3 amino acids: CASSETGGNQPQHF. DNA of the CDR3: TGTGCCAGCAGCGAGACAGGGGGCAATCAGCCCCAGCATTTT.

The CDR3 region has the DNA TGTGCCAGCAGCTTGGATGCCAGGGGGATTACTGAAGCTTTCTTT. Residues: CASSLDARGITEAFF. The chain recombines TRBV5-6 with TRBJ1-1, with 7 bases identical to TRBD1. CDR1 and CDR2 from the germline V gene are SGHDT and YYEEEE. J was trimmed by 5 bases and V by 0 bases; bases with no gene match: 7. The CDR3 runs 15 residues.

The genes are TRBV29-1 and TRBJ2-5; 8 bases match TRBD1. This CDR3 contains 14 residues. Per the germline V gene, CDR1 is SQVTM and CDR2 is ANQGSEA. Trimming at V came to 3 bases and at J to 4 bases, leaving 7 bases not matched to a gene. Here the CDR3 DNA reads TGCAGCGTTGAGATCACCAGGGGGCGAGAGACCCAGTACTTC. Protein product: CSVEITRGRETQYF.

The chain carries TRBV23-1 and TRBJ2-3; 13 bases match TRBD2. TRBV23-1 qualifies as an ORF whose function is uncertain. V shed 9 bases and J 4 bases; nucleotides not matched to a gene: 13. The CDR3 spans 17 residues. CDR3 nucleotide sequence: TGCGCCAGTCGACTGTCCGGGACTAGCGGGGTAGCAGATACGCAGTATTTT. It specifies CASRLSGTSGVADTQYF.

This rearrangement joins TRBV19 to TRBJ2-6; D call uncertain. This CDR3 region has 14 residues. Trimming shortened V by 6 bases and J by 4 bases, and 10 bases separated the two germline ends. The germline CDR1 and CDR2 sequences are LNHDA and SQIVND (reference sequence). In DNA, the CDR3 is TGTGCCAGTAGCCCCCTCGAGGGGGCCAACGTCCTGACTTTC. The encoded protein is CASSPLEGANVLTF. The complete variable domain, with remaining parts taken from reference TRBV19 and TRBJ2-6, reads DGGITQSPKYLFRKEGQNVTLSCEQNLNHDAMYWYRQDPGQGLRLIYYSQIVNDFQKGDIAEGYSVSREKKESFPLTVTSAQKNPTAFYLCASSPLEGANVLTFGAGSRLTVL.